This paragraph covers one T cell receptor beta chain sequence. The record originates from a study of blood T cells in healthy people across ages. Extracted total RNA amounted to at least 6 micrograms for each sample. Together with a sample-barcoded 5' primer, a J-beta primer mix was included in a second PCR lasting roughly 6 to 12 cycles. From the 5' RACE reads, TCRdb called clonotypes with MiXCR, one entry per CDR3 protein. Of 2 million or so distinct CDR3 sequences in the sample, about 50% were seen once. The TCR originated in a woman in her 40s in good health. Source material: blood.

CDR3 protein: CASSLGKTETQYF. The CDR3 DNA follows: TGTGCCAGCAGCTTGGGCAAAACGGAGACCCAGTACTTC. This sequence joins TRBV7-9 and TRBJ2-5; no reliable D call. The CDR3 spans 13 residues. The V and J ends lost 3 bases and 5 bases respectively, with 10 bases between them. CDR1 is SEHNR, CDR2 FQNEAQ, per germline (reference sequence).